Described below is a single TCR beta chain sequence and its context. J was trimmed by 4 bases and V by 4 bases; bases with no gene match: 8. This CDR3 region has 15 residues. The germline CDR1 and CDR2 sequences are SGDLS and YYNGEE. This record comes from a study of blood T cell repertoires in COVID-19. Overall study: Samples of COVID-19 (acute and convalescent) were obtained from the United States, Italy and Spain.

The participants were between about 18 and 90 years old and came from 24 US areas. Cohort placement rested on clinical history that participants reported themselves. Two negative PCRs, clearance, or symptom resolution characterized the recovered Cohort 3 donors. Here immunoSEQ multiplex PCR was the method, and the copy in TCRdb shows in-frame clones only, minus some. This table holds about 310,000 clones, approximately 85% found once. Sequenced sample: PBMCs or T cells enriched from blood (not recorded which). The chain is built from TRBV9 and TRBJ1-3; 7 bases agree with TRBD1. The origin of this receptor is a man younger than 45 who had recovered from COVID-19. The CDR3 nucleotides read TGTGCCAGCAGCCCGGGAGGGGGCTCGGGAAACACCATATATTTT. Translation gives CASSPGGGSGNTIYF.